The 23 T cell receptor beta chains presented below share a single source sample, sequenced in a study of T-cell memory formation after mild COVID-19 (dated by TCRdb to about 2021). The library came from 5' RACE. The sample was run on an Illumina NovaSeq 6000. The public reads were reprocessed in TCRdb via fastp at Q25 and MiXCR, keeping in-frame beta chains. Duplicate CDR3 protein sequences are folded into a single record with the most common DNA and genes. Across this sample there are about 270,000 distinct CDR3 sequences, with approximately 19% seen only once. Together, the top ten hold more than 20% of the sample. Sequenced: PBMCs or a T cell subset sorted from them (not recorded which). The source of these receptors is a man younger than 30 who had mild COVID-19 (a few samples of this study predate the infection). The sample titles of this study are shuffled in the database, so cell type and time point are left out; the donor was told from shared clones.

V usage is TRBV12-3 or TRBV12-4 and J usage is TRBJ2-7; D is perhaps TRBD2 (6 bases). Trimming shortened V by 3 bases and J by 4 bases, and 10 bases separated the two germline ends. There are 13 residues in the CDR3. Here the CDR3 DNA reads TGTGCCAGCAGTTTCGGAGGGAATTACGAGCAGTACTTC. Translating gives CASSFGGNYEQYF.

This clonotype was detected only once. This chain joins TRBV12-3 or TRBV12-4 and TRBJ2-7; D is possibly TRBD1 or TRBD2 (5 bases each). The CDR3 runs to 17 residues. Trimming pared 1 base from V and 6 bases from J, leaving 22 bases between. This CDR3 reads CASSLGPGTPVGVEQYF. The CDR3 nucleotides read TGTGCCAGCAGTTTAGGCCCTGGGACCCCTGTTGGTGTCGAGCAGTACTTC.

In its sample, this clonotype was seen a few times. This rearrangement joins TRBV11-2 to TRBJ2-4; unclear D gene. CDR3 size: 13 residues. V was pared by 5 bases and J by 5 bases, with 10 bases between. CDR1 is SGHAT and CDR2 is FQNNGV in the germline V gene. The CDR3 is CASSPGRENIQYF. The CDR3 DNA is TGTGCCAGCAGCCCTGGGCGCGAAAACATTCAGTACTTC.

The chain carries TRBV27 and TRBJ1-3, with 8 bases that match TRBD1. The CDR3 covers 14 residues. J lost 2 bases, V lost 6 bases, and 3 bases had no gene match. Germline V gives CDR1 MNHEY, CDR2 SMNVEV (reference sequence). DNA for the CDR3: TGTGCCAGCAGGCAACAGGGGGCTGGAAACACCATATATTTT. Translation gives CASRQQGAGNTIYF.

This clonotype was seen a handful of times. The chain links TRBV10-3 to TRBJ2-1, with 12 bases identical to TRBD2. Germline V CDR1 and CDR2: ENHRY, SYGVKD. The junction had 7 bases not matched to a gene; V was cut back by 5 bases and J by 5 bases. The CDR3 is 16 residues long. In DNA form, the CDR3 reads TGTGCCATCAGTCCTCTGACTAGCGGGGGAAACAATGAGCAGTTCTTC. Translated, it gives CAISPLTSGGNNEQFF.

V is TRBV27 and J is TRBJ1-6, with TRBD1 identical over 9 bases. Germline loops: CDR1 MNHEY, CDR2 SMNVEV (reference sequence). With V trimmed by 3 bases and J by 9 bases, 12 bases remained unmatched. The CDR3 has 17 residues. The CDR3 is CASSFRRDRAVVSPLHF. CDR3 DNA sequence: TGTGCCAGCAGTTTCAGGCGGGACAGGGCCGTGGTTTCACCCCTCCACTTT.

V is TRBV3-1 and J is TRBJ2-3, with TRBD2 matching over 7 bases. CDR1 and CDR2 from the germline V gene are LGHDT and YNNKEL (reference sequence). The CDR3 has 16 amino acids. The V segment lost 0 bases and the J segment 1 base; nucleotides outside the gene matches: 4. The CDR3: CASSQDRLAGTDTQYF. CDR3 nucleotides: TGTGCCAGCAGCCAAGATAGACTAGCTGGCACAGATACGCAGTATTTT.

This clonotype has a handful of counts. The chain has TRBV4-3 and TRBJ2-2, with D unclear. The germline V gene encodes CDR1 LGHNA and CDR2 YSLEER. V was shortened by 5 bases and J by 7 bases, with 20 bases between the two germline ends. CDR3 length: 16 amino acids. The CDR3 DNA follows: TGCGCCAGCAGCAACCGACAACTCCCCCTCGGCGGGGAGCTGTTTTTT. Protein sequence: CASSNRQLPLGGELFF.

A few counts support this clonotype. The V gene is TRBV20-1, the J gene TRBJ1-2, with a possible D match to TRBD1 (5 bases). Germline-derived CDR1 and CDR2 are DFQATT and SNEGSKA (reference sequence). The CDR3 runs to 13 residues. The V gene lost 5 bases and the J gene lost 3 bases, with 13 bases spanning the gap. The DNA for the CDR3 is TGCAGTGCTGGAGGAGGGGACGACTATGGCTACACCTTC. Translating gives CSAGGGDDYGYTF.

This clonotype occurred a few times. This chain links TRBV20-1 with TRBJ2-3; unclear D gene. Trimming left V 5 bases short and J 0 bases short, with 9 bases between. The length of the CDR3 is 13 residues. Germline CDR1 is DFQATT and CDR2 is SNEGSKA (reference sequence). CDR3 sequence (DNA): TGCAGTGCTTTTCACCTTAGCACAGATACGCAGTATTTT. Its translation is CSAFHLSTDTQYF.

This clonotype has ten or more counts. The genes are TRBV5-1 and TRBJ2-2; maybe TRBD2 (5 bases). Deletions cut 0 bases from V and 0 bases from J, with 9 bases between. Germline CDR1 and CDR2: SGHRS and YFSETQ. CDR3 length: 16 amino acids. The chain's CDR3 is CASSLEVGANTGELFF. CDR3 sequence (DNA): TGCGCCAGCAGCTTGGAGGTCGGGGCGAACACCGGGGAGCTGTTTTTT.

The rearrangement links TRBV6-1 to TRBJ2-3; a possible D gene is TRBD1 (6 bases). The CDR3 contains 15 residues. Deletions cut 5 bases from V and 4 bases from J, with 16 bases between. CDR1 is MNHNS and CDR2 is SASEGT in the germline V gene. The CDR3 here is CASSTGMGGADTQYF. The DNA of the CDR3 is TGTGCCAGCAGTACAGGGATGGGTGGGGCAGATACGCAGTATTTT.

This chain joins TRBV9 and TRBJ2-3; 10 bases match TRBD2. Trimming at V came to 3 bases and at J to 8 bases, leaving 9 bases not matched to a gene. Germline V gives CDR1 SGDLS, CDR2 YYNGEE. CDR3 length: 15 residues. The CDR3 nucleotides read TGTGCCAGCAGCGCGAGCGGGGGGGCCACGGGTACGCAGTATTTT. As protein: CASSASGGATGTQYF.

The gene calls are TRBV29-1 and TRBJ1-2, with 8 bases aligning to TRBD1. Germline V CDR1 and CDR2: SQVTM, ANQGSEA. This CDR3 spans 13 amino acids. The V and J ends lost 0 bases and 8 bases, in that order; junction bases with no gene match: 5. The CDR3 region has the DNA TGCAGCGTTGAAGATAGGACAGGGCGCGGCTACACCTTC. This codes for CSVEDRTGRGYTF.

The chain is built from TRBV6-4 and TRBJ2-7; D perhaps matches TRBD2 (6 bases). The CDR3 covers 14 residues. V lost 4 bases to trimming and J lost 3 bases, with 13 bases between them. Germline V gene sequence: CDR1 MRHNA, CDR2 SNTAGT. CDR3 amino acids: CASSGKAGSYEQYV. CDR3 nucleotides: TGTGCCAGCAGTGGGAAGGCGGGAAGCTACGAGCAGTACGTC.

The CDR3 loop is CASSLTGVETQYF. The CDR3 DNA sequence: TGTGCCAGCAGTTTGACAGGGGTAGAGACCCAGTACTTC. The chain has TRBV12-3 or TRBV12-4 and TRBJ2-5; 8 bases agree with TRBD1. This CDR3 comprises 13 residues. The V and J ends lost 3 bases and 4 bases, in that order; junction bases with no gene match: 1.

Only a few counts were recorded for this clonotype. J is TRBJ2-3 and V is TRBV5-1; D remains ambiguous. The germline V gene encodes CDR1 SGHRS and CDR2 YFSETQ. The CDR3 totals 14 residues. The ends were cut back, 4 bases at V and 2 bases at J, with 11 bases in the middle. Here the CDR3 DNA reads TGCGCCAGCAGCAGCGATCTTTCCACAGATACGCAGTATTTT. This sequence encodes CASSSDLSTDTQYF.

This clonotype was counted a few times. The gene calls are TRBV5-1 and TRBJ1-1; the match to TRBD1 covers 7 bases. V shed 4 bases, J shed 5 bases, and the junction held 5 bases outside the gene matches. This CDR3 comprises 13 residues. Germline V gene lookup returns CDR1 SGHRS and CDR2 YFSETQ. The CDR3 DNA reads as TGCGCCAGCAGCCCACAGGGGTGGACTGAAGCTTTCTTT. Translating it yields CASSPQGWTEAFF.

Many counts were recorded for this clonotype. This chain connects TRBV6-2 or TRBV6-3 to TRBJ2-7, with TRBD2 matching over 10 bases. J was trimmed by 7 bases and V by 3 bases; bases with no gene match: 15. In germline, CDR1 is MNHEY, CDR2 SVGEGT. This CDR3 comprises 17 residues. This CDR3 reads CASSYRQRGGPTCEQYV. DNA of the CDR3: TGTGCCAGCAGTTATCGACAGCGGGGGGGTCCTACGTGTGAGCAGTACGTC.

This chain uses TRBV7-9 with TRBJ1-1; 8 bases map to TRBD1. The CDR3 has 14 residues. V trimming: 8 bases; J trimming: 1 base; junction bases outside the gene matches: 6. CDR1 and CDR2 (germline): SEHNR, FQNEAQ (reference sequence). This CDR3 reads CASGPGTGNTEAFF. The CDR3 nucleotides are TGTGCCAGCGGGCCTGGGACAGGGAACACTGAAGCTTTCTTT.

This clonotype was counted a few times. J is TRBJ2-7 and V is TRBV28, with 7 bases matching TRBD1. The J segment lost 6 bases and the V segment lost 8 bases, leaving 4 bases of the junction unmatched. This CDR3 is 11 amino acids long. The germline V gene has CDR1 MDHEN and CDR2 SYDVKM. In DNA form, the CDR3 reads TGTGCCAGCGGGACAGACCGCGAGCAGTACGTC. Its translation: CASGTDREQYV.

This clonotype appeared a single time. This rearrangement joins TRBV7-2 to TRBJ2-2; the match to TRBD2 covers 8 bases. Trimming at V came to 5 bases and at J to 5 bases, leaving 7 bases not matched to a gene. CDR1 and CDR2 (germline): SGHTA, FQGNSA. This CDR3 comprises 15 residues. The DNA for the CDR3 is TGTGCCAGCAGCCCGGGGGGGCGGTATACCGGGGAGCTGTTTTTT. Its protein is CASSPGGRYTGELFF.

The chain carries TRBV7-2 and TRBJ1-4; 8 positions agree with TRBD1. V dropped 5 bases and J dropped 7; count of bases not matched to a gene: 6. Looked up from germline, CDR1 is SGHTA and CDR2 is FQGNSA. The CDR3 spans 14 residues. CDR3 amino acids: CASSRDRGGEKLFF. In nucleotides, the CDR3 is TGTGCCAGCAGCCGAGACAGGGGTGGTGAAAAACTGTTTTTT.